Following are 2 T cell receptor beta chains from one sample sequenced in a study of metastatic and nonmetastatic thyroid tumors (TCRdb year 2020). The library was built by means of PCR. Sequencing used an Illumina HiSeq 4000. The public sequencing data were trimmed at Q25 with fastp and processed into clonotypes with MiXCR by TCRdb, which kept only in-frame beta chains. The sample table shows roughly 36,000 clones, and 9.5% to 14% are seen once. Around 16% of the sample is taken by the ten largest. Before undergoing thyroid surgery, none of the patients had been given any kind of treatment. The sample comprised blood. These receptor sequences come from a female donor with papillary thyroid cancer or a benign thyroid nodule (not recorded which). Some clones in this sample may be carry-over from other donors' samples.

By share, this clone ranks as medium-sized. DNA for the CDR3: TGCGCCAGCAGCCAAGGCCTTGAGGCCAGCTATGGCTACACCTTC. Protein product: CASSQGLEASYGYTF. The gene calls are TRBV4-3 and TRBJ1-2; D unclear. Trimming removed 1 base from V and 4 bases from J, with 13 bases in between. This CDR3 is built from 15 residues. Germline CDR1 and CDR2: LGHNA and YSLEER.

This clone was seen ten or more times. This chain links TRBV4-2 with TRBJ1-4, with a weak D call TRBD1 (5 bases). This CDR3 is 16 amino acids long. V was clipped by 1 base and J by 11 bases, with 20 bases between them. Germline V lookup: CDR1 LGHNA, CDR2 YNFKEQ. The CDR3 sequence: CASSQAPGAQGGKLFF. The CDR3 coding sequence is TGTGCCAGCAGCCAAGCCCCTGGGGCCCAGGGTGGGAAACTGTTTTTT.